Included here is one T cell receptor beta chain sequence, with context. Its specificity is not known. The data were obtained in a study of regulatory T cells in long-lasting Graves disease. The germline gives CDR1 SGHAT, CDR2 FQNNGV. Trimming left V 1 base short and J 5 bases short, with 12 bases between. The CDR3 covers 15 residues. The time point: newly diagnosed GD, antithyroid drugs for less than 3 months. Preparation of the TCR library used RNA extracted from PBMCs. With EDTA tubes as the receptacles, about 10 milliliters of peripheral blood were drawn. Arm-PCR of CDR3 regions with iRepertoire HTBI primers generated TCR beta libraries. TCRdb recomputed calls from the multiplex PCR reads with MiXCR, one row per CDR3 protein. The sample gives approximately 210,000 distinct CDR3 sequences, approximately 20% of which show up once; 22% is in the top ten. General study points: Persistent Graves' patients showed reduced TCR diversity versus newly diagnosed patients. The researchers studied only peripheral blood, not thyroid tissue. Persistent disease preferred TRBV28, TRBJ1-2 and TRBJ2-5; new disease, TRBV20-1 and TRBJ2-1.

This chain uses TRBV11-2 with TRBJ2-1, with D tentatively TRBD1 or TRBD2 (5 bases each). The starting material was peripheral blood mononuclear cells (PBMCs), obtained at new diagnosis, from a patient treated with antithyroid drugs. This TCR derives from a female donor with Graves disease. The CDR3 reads CASSLGGVGHNEQFF. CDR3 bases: TGTGCCAGCAGCTTAGGGGGCGTGGGACACAATGAGCAGTTCTTC.